This is a list of T cell receptor beta chains from one sample in a study of blood T cell repertoires in COVID-19. Clones were sequenced by immunoSEQ multiplex PCR, and TCRdb holds only the in-frame ones, with some missing. The sample contains about 300,000 clones, around 83% of which appear only once. Sequencing input: peripheral blood. These receptors were taken from a woman aged 45 to 65 with acute or convalescent COVID-19. Both conserved end residues are part of each CDR3. The D gene is left open where the match is weak. Not all rows give a size; the values are once, few, many and, for expanded clones, a class.

v_call: TRBV9; d_call: TRBD1; clone_size: NA; j_call: TRBJ2-2; cdr3_aa: CASSVADRSTGELFF; cdr3_nt: TGTGCCAGCAGCGTAGCGGACAGGTCCACCGGGGAGCTGTTTTTT
v_call: TRBV5-1; d_call: NA; clone_size: NA; j_call: TRBJ2-3; cdr3_aa: CASTTGLPSTDTQYF; cdr3_nt: TGCGCCAGCACTACGGGACTCCCATCCACAGATACGCAGTATTTT
v_call: TRBV7-8; d_call: TRBD2; clone_size: NA; j_call: TRBJ2-2; cdr3_aa: CASSLGGGGTGELFF; cdr3_nt: TGTGCCAGCAGCTTAGGTGGCGGGGGGACCGGGGAGCTGTTTTTT
v_call: TRBV7-2; d_call: NA; clone_size: NA; j_call: TRBJ2-1; cdr3_aa: CASSLAPGDEQFF; cdr3_nt: TGTGCCAGCAGCTTAGCGCCAGGGGATGAGCAGTTCTTC
v_call: TRBV4-2; d_call: NA; clone_size: NA; j_call: TRBJ1-1; cdr3_aa: CASSSGIQAEAFF; cdr3_nt: TGTGCCAGCAGCTCCGGGATCCAGGCTGAAGCTTTCTTT
v_call: TRBV3-1/TRBV3-2; d_call: TRBD1; clone_size: NA; j_call: TRBJ1-1; cdr3_aa: CASSLRGDTEAFF; cdr3_nt: TGTGCCAGCAGCCTCAGGGGGGACACTGAAGCTTTCTTT
v_call: TRBV5-1; d_call: NA; clone_size: NA; j_call: TRBJ1-2; cdr3_aa: CASRIQEGDGYTF; cdr3_nt: TGCGCCAGCAGGATTCAAGAAGGAGATGGCTACACCTTC
v_call: TRBV28; d_call: NA; clone_size: NA; j_call: TRBJ1-6; cdr3_aa: CASSLDLPSYNSPLHF; cdr3_nt: TGTGCCAGCAGTTTAGACCTCCCTAGCTATAATTCACCCCTCCACTTT
v_call: TRBV9; d_call: NA; clone_size: NA; j_call: TRBJ2-1; cdr3_aa: CASSVSASGAQFF; cdr3_nt: TGTGCCAGCAGCGTATCGGCTTCAGGGGCGCAGTTCTTC
v_call: TRBV9; d_call: NA; clone_size: NA; j_call: TRBJ2-3; cdr3_aa: CASSVGDFATDTQYF; cdr3_nt: TGTGCCAGCAGCGTAGGGGACTTCGCCACAGATACGCAGTATTTT
v_call: TRBV19; d_call: TRBD2; clone_size: NA; j_call: TRBJ2-2; cdr3_aa: CASRVGAGGFSGELFF; cdr3_nt: TGTGCCAGTAGGGTCGGAGCGGGAGGGTTTTCCGGGGAGCTGTTTTTT
v_call: TRBV19; d_call: TRBD1; clone_size: once; j_call: TRBJ1-4; cdr3_aa: CASSLTGADEKLFF; cdr3_nt: TGTGCCAGTAGTTTGACAGGGGCGGATGAAAAACTGTTTTTT
v_call: TRBV18; d_call: NA; clone_size: NA; j_call: TRBJ1-2; cdr3_aa: CASSPKEGRVRGYTF; cdr3_nt: TGTGCCAGCTCACCAAAGGAAGGAAGGGTGCGGGGCTACACCTTT
v_call: TRBV30; d_call: NA; clone_size: NA; j_call: TRBJ2-1; cdr3_aa: CAWSPTRQYYNEQFF; cdr3_nt: TGTGCCTGGAGTCCTACCCGACAGTATTACAATGAGCAGTTCTTC
v_call: TRBV11-2; d_call: TRBD1; clone_size: NA; j_call: TRBJ1-1; cdr3_aa: CASSLDQTGVNEAFF; cdr3_nt: TGTGCCAGCAGCTTAGACCAGACAGGGGTAAATGAAGCTTTCTTT
v_call: TRBV7-3; d_call: TRBD2; clone_size: NA; j_call: TRBJ2-2; cdr3_aa: CASSLGGLPNTGELFF; cdr3_nt: TGTGCCAGCAGCTTAGGGGGACTACCGAACACCGGGGAGCTGTTTTTT
v_call: TRBV6-2/TRBV6-3; d_call: TRBD2; clone_size: NA; j_call: TRBJ2-1; cdr3_aa: CASSLASGRRSYNEQFF; cdr3_nt: TGTGCCAGCAGTTTGGCTAGCGGGAGACGCTCCTACAATGAGCAGTTCTTC
v_call: TRBV30; d_call: NA; clone_size: NA; j_call: TRBJ2-1; cdr3_aa: CAWSGNQGKEQFF; cdr3_nt: TGTGCCTGGAGTGGAAACCAGGGAAAGGAGCAGTTCTTC
v_call: TRBV12-3/TRBV12-4; d_call: TRBD1; clone_size: NA; j_call: TRBJ1-5; cdr3_aa: CASSRTGAQPQHF; cdr3_nt: TGTGCCAGCAGTCGTACAGGGGCTCAGCCCCAGCATTTT
v_call: TRBV20-1; d_call: TRBD1; clone_size: NA; j_call: TRBJ2-1; cdr3_aa: CSASRPGQGSYNEQFF; cdr3_nt: TGCAGTGCTAGTAGACCGGGACAGGGGTCCTACAATGAGCAGTTCTTC
v_call: TRBV5-1; d_call: NA; clone_size: NA; j_call: TRBJ2-2; cdr3_aa: CASSFFQGHGELFF; cdr3_nt: TGCGCCAGCAGCTTTTTCCAGGGGCACGGGGAGCTGTTTTTT
v_call: TRBV7-2; d_call: NA; clone_size: NA; j_call: TRBJ1-2; cdr3_aa: CASSQRAAGEYGYTF; cdr3_nt: TGTGCCAGCAGCCAAAGGGCCGCAGGGGAATATGGCTACACCTTC
v_call: TRBV7-2; d_call: NA; clone_size: NA; j_call: TRBJ2-7; cdr3_aa: CASSNTISYEQYF; cdr3_nt: TGTGCCTCCTCTAATACGATATCCTACGAGCAGTACTTC
v_call: TRBV9; d_call: NA; clone_size: NA; j_call: TRBJ2-5; cdr3_aa: CASSVGLNQETQYF; cdr3_nt: TGTGCCAGCAGCGTAGGGCTCAATCAAGAGACCCAGTACTTC
v_call: TRBV27; d_call: NA; clone_size: once; j_call: TRBJ2-2; cdr3_aa: CASSLSALAMNTGELFF; cdr3_nt: TGTGCCAGCAGTTTGTCGGCGCTAGCGATGAACACCGGGGAGCTGTTTTTT
v_call: TRBV21-1; d_call: NA; clone_size: NA; j_call: TRBJ2-7; cdr3_aa: CASSKRQGSSYEQYF; cdr3_nt: TGTGCCAGCAGCAAAAGGCAGGGCTCCTCCTACGAGCAGTACTTC
v_call: TRBV30; d_call: TRBD2; clone_size: NA; j_call: TRBJ2-3; cdr3_aa: CALGTSGMADTQYF; cdr3_nt: TGTGCCTTGGGGACTAGCGGGATGGCAGATACGCAGTATTTT
v_call: TRBV10-3; d_call: NA; clone_size: NA; j_call: TRBJ2-1; cdr3_aa: CAIRETDYNEQFF; cdr3_nt: TGTGCCATCAGGGAGACAGACTACAATGAGCAGTTCTTC
v_call: TRBV6-2/TRBV6-3; d_call: NA; clone_size: NA; j_call: TRBJ1-2; cdr3_aa: CASSYSSQVLNYGYTF; cdr3_nt: TGTGCCAGCAGTTACTCGTCACAGGTGTTAAACTATGGCTACACCTTC
v_call: TRBV9; d_call: TRBD1; clone_size: NA; j_call: TRBJ2-3; cdr3_aa: CASSVGTGGGTDTQYF; cdr3_nt: TGTGCCAGCAGCGTGGGGACAGGGGGAGGGACAGATACGCAGTATTTT
v_call: TRBV18; d_call: TRBD2; clone_size: NA; j_call: TRBJ2-1; cdr3_aa: CASSPGLATINEQFF; cdr3_nt: TGTGCCAGCTCACCAGGACTAGCGACCATCAATGAGCAGTTCTTC
v_call: TRBV7-2; d_call: TRBD2; clone_size: NA; j_call: TRBJ2-3; cdr3_aa: CASSLVAGVDTQYF; cdr3_nt: TGTGCCAGCAGCTTAGTGGCGGGGGTAGATACGCAGTATTTT
v_call: TRBV5-8; d_call: NA; clone_size: NA; j_call: TRBJ2-5; cdr3_aa: CASSFGGGTGETQYF; cdr3_nt: TGTGCCAGCAGCTTCGGTGGAGGGACGGGAGAGACCCAGTACTTC
v_call: TRBV19; d_call: NA; clone_size: NA; j_call: TRBJ2-5; cdr3_aa: CASSVTGAGRETQYF; cdr3_nt: TGTGCCAGTAGTGTCACAGGGGCGGGGAGGGAGACCCAGTACTTC
v_call: TRBV5-6; d_call: TRBD2; clone_size: NA; j_call: TRBJ2-4; cdr3_aa: CASSLQGTSVYQNIQYF; cdr3_nt: TGTGCCAGCAGCTTGCAAGGGACTAGCGTTTACCAAAACATTCAGTACTTC
v_call: TRBV5-1; d_call: NA; clone_size: once; j_call: TRBJ1-3; cdr3_aa: CASTLQGSGNTIYF; cdr3_nt: TGCGCCAGTACTTTACAGGGCTCTGGAAACACCATATATTTT
v_call: TRBV19; d_call: NA; clone_size: NA; j_call: TRBJ1-5; cdr3_aa: CASSMITGTRDQPQHF; cdr3_nt: TGTGCCAGTAGTATGATTACGGGGACAAGAGATCAGCCCCAGCATTTT